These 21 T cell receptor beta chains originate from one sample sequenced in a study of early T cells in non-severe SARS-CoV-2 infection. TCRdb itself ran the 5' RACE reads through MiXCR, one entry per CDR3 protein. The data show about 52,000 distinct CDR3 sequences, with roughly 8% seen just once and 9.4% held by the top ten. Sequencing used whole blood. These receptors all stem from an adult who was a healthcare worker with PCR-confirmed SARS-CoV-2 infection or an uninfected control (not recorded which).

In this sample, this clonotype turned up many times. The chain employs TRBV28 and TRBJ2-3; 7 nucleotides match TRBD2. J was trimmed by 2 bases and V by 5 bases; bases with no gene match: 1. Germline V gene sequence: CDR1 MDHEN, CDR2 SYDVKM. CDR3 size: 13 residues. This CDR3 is CASSGLVTDTQYF. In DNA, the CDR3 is TGTGCCAGCAGTGGACTAGTCACAGATACGCAGTATTTT.

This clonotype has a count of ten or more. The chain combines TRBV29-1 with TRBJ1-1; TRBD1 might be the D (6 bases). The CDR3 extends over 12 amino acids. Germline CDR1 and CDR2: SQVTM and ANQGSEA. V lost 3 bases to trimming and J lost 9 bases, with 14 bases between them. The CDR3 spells CSVDGGGGKAFF. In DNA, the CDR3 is TGCAGCGTTGATGGAGGAGGGGGAAAAGCTTTCTTT.

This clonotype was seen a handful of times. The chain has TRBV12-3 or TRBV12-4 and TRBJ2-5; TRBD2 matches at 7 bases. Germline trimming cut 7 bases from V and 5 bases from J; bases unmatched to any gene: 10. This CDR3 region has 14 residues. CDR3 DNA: TGTGCCAGCAATCGAGCGGGGCCACGGGAGACCCAGTACTTC. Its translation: CASNRAGPRETQYF.

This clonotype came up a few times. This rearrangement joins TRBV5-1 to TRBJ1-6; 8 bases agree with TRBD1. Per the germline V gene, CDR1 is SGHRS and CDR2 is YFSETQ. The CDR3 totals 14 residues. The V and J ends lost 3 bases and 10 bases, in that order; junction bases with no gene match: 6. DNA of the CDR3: TGCGCCAGCAGCTCTTCAGGGGGCAGGTCACCCCTCCACTTT. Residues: CASSSSGGRSPLHF.

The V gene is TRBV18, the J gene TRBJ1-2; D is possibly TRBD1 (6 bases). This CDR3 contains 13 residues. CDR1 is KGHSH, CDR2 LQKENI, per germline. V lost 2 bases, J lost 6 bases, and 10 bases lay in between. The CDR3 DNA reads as TGTGCCAGCTCACCATCACAGGGCCATGGCTACACCTTC. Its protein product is CASSPSQGHGYTF.

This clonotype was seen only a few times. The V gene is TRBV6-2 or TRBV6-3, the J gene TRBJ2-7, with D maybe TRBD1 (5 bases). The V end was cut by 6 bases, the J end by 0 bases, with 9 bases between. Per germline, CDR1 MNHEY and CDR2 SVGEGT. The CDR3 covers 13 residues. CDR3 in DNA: TGTGCCAGCAGCCCGGACAACTCCTACGAGCAGTACTTC. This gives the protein CASSPDNSYEQYF.

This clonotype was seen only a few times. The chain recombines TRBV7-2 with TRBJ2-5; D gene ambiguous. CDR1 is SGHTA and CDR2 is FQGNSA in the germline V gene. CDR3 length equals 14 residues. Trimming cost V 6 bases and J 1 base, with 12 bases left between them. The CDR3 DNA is TGTGCCAGCAGTAACTTCAGGCCCCAAGAGACCCAGTACTTC. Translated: CASSNFRPQETQYF.

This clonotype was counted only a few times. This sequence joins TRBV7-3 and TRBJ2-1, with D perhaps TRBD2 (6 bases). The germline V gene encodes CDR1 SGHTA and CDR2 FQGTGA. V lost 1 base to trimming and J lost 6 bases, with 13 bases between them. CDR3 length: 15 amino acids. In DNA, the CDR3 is TGTGCCAGCAGCTTAAGTCGCGGGATGGGCAATGAGCAGTTCTTC. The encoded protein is CASSLSRGMGNEQFF. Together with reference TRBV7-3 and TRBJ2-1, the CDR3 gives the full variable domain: GAGVSQTPSNKVTEKGKYVELRCDPISGHTALYWYRQSLGQGPEFLIYFQGTGAADDSGLPNDRFFAVRPEGSVSTLKIQRTERGDSAVYLCASSLSRGMGNEQFFGPGTRLTVL.

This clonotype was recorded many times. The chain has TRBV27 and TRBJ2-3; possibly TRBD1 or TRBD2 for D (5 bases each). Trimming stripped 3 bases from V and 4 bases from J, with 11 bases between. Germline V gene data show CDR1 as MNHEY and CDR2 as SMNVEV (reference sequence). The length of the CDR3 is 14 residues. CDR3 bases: TGTGCCAGCAGTTTTCGAGGGGAGTCAGATACGCAGTATTTT. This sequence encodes CASSFRGESDTQYF.

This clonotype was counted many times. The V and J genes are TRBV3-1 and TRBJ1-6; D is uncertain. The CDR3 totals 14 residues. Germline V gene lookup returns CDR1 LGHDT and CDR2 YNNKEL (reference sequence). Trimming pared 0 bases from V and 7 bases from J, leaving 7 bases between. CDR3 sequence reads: CASSQEGGNSPLHF. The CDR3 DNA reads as TGTGCCAGCAGCCAAGAAGGCGGGAATTCACCCCTCCACTTT. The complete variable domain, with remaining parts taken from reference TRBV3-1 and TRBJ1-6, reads DTAVSQTPKYLVTQMGNDKSIKCEQNLGHDTMYWYKQDSKKFLKIMFSYNNKELIINETVPNRFSPKSPDKAHLNLHINSLELGDSAVYFCASSQEGGNSPLHFGNGTRLTVT.

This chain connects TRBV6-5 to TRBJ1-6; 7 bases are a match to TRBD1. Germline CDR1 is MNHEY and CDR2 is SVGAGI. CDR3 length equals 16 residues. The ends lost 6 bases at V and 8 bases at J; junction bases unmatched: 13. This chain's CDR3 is CASRRPRQGGDSPLHF. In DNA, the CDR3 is TGTGCCAGCAGGCGACCTCGACAGGGAGGCGATTCACCCCTCCACTTT.

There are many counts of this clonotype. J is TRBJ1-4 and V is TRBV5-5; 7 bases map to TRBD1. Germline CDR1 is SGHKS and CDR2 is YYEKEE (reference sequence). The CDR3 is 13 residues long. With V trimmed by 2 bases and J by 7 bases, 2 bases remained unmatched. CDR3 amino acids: CASSFHRGEKLFF. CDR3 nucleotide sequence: TGTGCCAGCAGCTTCCACAGGGGTGAAAAACTGTTTTTT.

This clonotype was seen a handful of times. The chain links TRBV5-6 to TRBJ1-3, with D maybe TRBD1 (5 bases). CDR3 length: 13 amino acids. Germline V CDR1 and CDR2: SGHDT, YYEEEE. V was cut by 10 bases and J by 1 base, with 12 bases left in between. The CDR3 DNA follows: TGTGCCGGACAATGGAGGTCTGGAAACACCATATATTTT. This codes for CAGQWRSGNTIYF. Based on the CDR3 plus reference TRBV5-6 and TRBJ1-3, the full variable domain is DAGVTQSPTHLIKTRGQQVTLRCSPKSGHDTVSWYQQALGQGPQFIFQYYEEEERQRGNFPDRFSGHQFPNYSSELNVNALLLGDSALYLCAGQWRSGNTIYFGEGSWLTVV.

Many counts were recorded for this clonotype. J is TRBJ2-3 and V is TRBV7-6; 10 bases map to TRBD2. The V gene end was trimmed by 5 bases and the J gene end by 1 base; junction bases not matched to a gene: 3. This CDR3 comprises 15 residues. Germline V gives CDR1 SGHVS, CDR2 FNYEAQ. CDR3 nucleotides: TGTGCCAGCAGCCTCGGGACTAGCGGCACAGATACGCAGTATTTT. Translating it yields CASSLGTSGTDTQYF.

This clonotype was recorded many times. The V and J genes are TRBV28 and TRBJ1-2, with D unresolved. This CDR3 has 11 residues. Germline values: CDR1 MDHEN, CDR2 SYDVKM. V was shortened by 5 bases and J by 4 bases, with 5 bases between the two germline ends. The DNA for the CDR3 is TGTGCCAGCAGTCGATCCTATGGCTACACCTTC. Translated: CASSRSYGYTF.

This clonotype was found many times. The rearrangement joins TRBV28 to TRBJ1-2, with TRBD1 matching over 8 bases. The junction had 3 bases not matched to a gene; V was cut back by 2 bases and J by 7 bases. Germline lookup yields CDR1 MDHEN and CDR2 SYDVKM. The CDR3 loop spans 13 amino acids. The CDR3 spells CASSLQGARGYTF. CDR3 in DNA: TGTGCCAGCAGTTTACAGGGGGCTCGTGGCTACACCTTC.

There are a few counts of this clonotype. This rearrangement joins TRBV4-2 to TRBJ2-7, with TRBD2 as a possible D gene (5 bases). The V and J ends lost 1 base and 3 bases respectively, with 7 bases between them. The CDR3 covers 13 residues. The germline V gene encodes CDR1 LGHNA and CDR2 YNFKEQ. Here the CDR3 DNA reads TGTGCCAGCAGCCAAGTGACTAACTACGAGCAGTACTTC. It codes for CASSQVTNYEQYF.

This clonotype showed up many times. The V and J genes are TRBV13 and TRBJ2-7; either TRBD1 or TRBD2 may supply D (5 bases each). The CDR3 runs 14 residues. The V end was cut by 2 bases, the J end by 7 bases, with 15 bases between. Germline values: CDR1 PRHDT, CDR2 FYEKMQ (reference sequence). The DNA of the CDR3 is TGTGCCAGCAGCTTAAGGGACGGTCGTAGGGAGCAGTACTTC. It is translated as CASSLRDGRREQYF. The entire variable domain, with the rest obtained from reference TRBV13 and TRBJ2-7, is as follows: AAGVIQSPRHLIKEKRETATLKCYPIPRHDTVYWYQQGPGQDPQFLISFYEKMQSDKGSIPDRFSAQQFSDYHSELNMSSLELGDSALYFCASSLRDGRREQYFGPGTRLTVT.

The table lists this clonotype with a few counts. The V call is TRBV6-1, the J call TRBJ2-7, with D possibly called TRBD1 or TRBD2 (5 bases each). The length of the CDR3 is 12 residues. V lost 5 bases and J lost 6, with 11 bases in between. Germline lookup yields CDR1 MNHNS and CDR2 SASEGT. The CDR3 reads CASSRGEREQYF. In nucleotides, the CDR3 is TGTGCCAGCAGTCGAGGGGAACGCGAGCAGTACTTC.

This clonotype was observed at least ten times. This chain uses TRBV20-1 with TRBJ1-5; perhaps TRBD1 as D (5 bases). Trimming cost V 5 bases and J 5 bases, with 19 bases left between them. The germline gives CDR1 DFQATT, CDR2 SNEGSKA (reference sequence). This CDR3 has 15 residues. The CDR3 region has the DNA TGCAGTGCTTCCGGGACCCAGAGGATGGATCAGCCCCAGCATTTT. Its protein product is CSASGTQRMDQPQHF.

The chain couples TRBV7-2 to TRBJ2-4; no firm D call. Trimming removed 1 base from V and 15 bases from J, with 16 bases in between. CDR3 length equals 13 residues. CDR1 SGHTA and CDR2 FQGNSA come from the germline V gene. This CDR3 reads CASSLEFPGHMYF. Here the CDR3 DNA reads TGTGCCAGCAGCTTAGAATTTCCGGGTCACATGTACTTC.